Listed below are T cell receptor beta chains from one sample, sequenced in a study of T-cell memory formation after mild COVID-19. TCRdb recomputed calls from the 5' RACE reads with MiXCR, one row per CDR3 protein. The repertoire includes fewer than 150,000 distinct CDR3 sequences, roughly 6% of them detected once, and roughly 2.2% sits in the top ten. Sequencing was done on a sample of PBMCs or a T cell subset sorted from them (not recorded which). The receptor set was obtained from an adult woman who had mild COVID-19 (a few samples of this study predate the infection). Cell type and time point are not known. CDR3s include the opening cysteine and the closing phenylalanine or tryptophan. D genes are given only for firm matches. Not every row has a clone size; where given, it reads once, few, many or a size class.

J | size | V | D | DNA | CDR3
TRBJ2-3 | many | TRBV19 | NA | TGTGCCAGTAGTTCAACCACCTATACGCAGTATTTT | CASSSTTYTQYF
TRBJ1-6 | few | TRBV5-6 | NA | TGTGCCAGCAGCCCGAGCCTCAGGGCCGGAGGTGAATCACCCCTCCACTTT | CASSPSLRAGGESPLHF
TRBJ2-6 | NA | TRBV6-1 | NA | TGTGCCAGCAGTGAGGCCAGGGCCCACTCTGGGGCCAACGTCCTGACTTTC | CASSEARAHSGANVLTF
TRBJ1-2 | few | TRBV20-1 | NA | TGCAGTGCTAGTGGGCTTGGCTACACCTTC | CSASGLGYTF
TRBJ1-2 | few | TRBV12-3/TRBV12-4 | NA | TGTGCCAGCAGGCGTGGGGACAACTATGGCTACACCTTC | CASRRGDNYGYTF
TRBJ2-1 | many | TRBV29-1 | TRBD2 | TGCAGCGTCGGCGATAGCGGGAGTACGGGAAATGAGCAGTTCTTC | CSVGDSGSTGNEQFF
TRBJ2-3 | few | TRBV5-1 | NA | TGCGCCAGCAGCTTGGCGGCGGGGGCTAGCACAGATACGCAGTATTTT | CASSLAAGASTDTQYF
TRBJ1-1 | few | TRBV10-3 | TRBD1 | TGTGCCATCAGTGGTTACCGGGACAGGAGTACCACTGAAGCTTTCTTT | CAISGYRDRSTTEAFF
TRBJ2-1 | many | TRBV20-1 | NA | TGCAGTGCTAGAGAACGAATTAGCTCCTACAATGAGCAGTTCTTC | CSARERISSYNEQFF
TRBJ1-4 | NA | TRBV19 | NA | TGTGCCAGTAGGGGACGAAATAATGAAAAACTGTTTTTT | CASRGRNNEKLFF
TRBJ1-1 | NA | TRBV5-8 | NA | TGTGCCAGCAGCTTGGTAACCTTGGCGGGTGAGCACACTGAAGCTTTCTTT | CASSLVTLAGEHTEAFF
TRBJ2-3 | few | TRBV12-5 | NA | TGTGCTAGTGGTTCCTGGCGGAGCACAGATACGCAGTATTTT | CASGSWRSTDTQYF
TRBJ1-1 | many | TRBV6-6 | NA | TGTGCCAGCAGGGACAGAGAAGCTTTCTTT | CASRDREAFF
TRBJ2-7 | NA | TRBV27 | TRBD2 | TGTGCCAGCAGTAAACGTGGGACTAGCGGAAACTACGAGCAGTACTTC | CASSKRGTSGNYEQYF
TRBJ2-7 | many | TRBV5-1 | TRBD2 | TGCGCCAGCAGCTTGTCGGGGGGGAACCCCTACGAGCAGTACTTC | CASSLSGGNPYEQYF
TRBJ1-1 | many | TRBV9 | NA | TGTGCCAGCAGCGTAGCCGGCCAGGGGACTGAAGCTTTCTTT | CASSVAGQGTEAFF
TRBJ2-5 | NA | TRBV5-5 | TRBD2 | TGTGCCAGCAGCCGAGGGACTACGGAGACCCAGTACTTC | CASSRGTTETQYF
TRBJ2-1 | many | TRBV24-1 | TRBD1 | TGTGCCACCAGTGGGGCAGGGGGCGACTCCTACAATGAGCAGTTCTTC | CATSGAGGDSYNEQFF
TRBJ2-3 | NA | TRBV18 | NA | TGTGCCAGCTCACCCCCCAGCCCTAGCACAGATACGCAGTATTTT | CASSPPSPSTDTQYF
TRBJ1-2 | few | TRBV29-1 | NA | TGCAGCGTTGGGACAGCGAACTATGGCTACACCTTC | CSVGTANYGYTF
TRBJ2-5 | many | TRBV19 | NA | TGTGCCAGTAGTTACGGACAATTGGGGACCCAGTACTTC | CASSYGQLGTQYF
TRBJ1-4 | NA | TRBV20-1 | TRBD1 | TGCAGTGCTAGAGGGTGGGACAGGGGCGTAAGGAAGGAAAAACTGTTTTTT | CSARGWDRGVRKEKLFF
TRBJ2-3 | few | TRBV7-2 | TRBD2 | TGTGCCAGCAGCGCGACCGGGACTAGCGGGGTCCCGCAGTATTTT | CASSATGTSGVPQYF
TRBJ2-3 | few | TRBV24-1 | TRBD2 | TGTGCCACCAGTGATACTAGGACTAGCGGGAGCACAGATACGCAGTATTTT | CATSDTRTSGSTDTQYF
TRBJ1-2 | NA | TRBV30 | NA | TGTGCCTGGAGTGTCGGAGGAGGCTACACCTTC | CAWSVGGGYTF
TRBJ2-3 | many | TRBV5-1 | NA | TGCGCCAGCAGCTTCAATACAGATACGCAGTATTTT | CASSFNTDTQYF
TRBJ2-7 | many | TRBV11-1 | TRBD1 | TGTGCCAGCAAACGACAGGGTCCCTACGAGCAGTACTTC | CASKRQGPYEQYF
TRBJ2-3 | NA | TRBV29-1 | TRBD1 | TGCAGCGTTCTTTCGACAGGGGTCCTCACAGATACGCAGTATTTT | CSVLSTGVLTDTQYF
TRBJ1-3 | NA | TRBV7-2 | NA | TGTGCCAGCAGCTTAGACGCCCTGGGCTCTGGAAACACCATATATTTT | CASSLDALGSGNTIYF
TRBJ2-5 | few | TRBV5-1 | TRBD2 | TGCGCCAGCAGCTCCGTGGGGGGGGAGACCCAGTACTTC | CASSSVGGETQYF
TRBJ2-1 | few | TRBV5-1 | NA | TGCGCCAGCAGCCCCTTTGGGGGGCAGGTCAATGAGCAGTTCTTC | CASSPFGGQVNEQFF
TRBJ2-1 | few | TRBV20-1 | NA | TGCAGTGCTAGAGAGGGGCGGCATTACAATGAGCAGTTCTTC | CSAREGRHYNEQFF
TRBJ1-1 | many | TRBV7-2 | NA | TGTGCCAGCAGCTTAGCAACACTAGGGAGGAACACTGAAGCTTTCTTT | CASSLATLGRNTEAFF
TRBJ1-6 | many | TRBV5-1 | NA | TGCGCCAGCAGCTTGGTGGCAGGATCACCCCTCCACTTT | CASSLVAGSPLHF
TRBJ2-2 | NA | TRBV2 | NA | TGTGCCAGCACCTTCTTCAGGGATTCCGGGGAGCTGTTTTTT | CASTFFRDSGELFF
TRBJ2-5 | few | TRBV18 | TRBD2 | TGTGCCAGCTCACCCTCACTAGCGGGAGAAGAGACCCAGTACTTC | CASSPSLAGEETQYF
TRBJ2-1 | many | TRBV11-2 | TRBD2 | TGTGCCAGCAAGACTAGCGGGGGGGCGAATGAGCAGTTCTTC | CASKTSGGANEQFF
TRBJ1-2 | NA | TRBV19 | NA | TGTGCCAGTAGTATAGTCGCCGCCGAACGGTACTATGGCTACACCTTC | CASSIVAAERYYGYTF
TRBJ2-7 | NA | TRBV4-2 | NA | TGTGCCAGCAGCCAACGTATAGGGGACGAGCAGTACTTC | CASSQRIGDEQYF
TRBJ2-3 | NA | TRBV3-1 | TRBD1 | TGTGCCAGCAGCCAAGAATGGGGACAGGTCCAGACAGATACGCAGTATTTT | CASSQEWGQVQTDTQYF
TRBJ2-1 | many | TRBV4-3 | TRBD2 | TGCGCCAGCAGCCAAGGCGGGAGACGGGAGCAGTTCTTC | CASSQGGRREQFF
TRBJ1-4 | NA | TRBV7-9 | TRBD1 | TGTGCCAGCAGCTTGAAGGGGACAGGGGGCGAAAAACTGTTTTTT | CASSLKGTGGEKLFF
TRBJ2-1 | NA | TRBV27 | NA | TGTGCCAGCAGTTTATACTCCCCAATCAATGAGCAGTTCTTC | CASSLYSPINEQFF
TRBJ2-7 | few | TRBV10-3 | NA | TGTGCCATCAGTGGGGGGCCGGGCAAGAGCAAATCCTACGAGCAGTACTTC | CAISGGPGKSKSYEQYF
TRBJ1-1 | many | TRBV6-2/TRBV6-3 | NA | TGTGCCAGCAGCGACCCGGGGTGGAGCACTGAAGCTTTCTTT | CASSDPGWSTEAFF
TRBJ1-2 | few | TRBV3-1 | NA | TGTGCCAGCAGCCTACAGAAAACCTATGGCTACACCTTC | CASSLQKTYGYTF
TRBJ2-3 | many | TRBV7-8 | NA | TGTGCCAGCAGCTTACTCCGGTTCCCCACAGATACGCAGTATTTT | CASSLLRFPTDTQYF
TRBJ2-2 | few | TRBV30 | TRBD2 | TGTGCCTGCCTTAGCGGGGGCACCGGGGAGCTGTTTTTT | CACLSGGTGELFF
TRBJ1-2 | NA | TRBV27 | NA | TGTGCCAGCAGTATGGTTTCGGGCATATACTATGGCTACACCTTC | CASSMVSGIYYGYTF